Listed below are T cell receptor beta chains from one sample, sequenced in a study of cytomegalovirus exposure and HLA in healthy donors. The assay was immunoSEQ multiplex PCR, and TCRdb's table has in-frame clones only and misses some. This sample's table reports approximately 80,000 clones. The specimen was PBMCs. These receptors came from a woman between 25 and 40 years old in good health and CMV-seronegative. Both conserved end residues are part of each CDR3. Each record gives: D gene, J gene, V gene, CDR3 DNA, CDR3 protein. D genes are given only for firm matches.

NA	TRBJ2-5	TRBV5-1	TGCGCCAGCAGCCCCTCGGACTATCCAGAAGAGACCCAGTACTTC	CASSPSDYPEETQYF
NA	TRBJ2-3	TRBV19	TGTGCCAGTATGGCGGCGGCTGGCACAGATACGCAGTATTTT	CASMAAAGTDTQYF
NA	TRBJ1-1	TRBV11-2	TGTGCCAGCAGCCCCATTCCCACTGAAGCTTTCTTT	CASSPIPTEAFF
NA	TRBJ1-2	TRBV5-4	TGTGCCAGCAGCTTGGGTGGTCGGGGCTATGGCTACACCTTC	CASSLGGRGYGYTF
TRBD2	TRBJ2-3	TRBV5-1	TGCGCCAGCAGCTTGGAGGGACTAGCAGATACGCAGTATTTT	CASSLEGLADTQYF
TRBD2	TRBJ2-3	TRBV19	TGTGCCAGTAAGGATAGCGGGAGGGCCCCAGATACGCAGTATTTT	CASKDSGRAPDTQYF
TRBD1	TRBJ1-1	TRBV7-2	TGTGCCAGCAGTTTCCGGGACAGGGGATCTGAAGCTTTCTTT	CASSFRDRGSEAFF
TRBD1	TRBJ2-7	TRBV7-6	TGTGCCAGCAGCCCGGGGACAGGGGCCTACGAGCAGTACTTC	CASSPGTGAYEQYF
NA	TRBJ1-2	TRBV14	TGTGCCAGCAGCCAAGACGGGAGGACAGTCTATGGCTACACCTTC	CASSQDGRTVYGYTF
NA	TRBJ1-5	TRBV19	TGTGCCAGTAGTATAGGTTGGGGCCAAGATCAGCCCCAGCATTTT	CASSIGWGQDQPQHF
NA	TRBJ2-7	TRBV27	TGTGCCAGCAGTTCCCCAGTACGTAAACGGGAGAGCTACGAGCAGTACTTC	CASSSPVRKRESYEQYF
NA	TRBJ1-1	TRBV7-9	TGTGCCAGCAGCCTTCTCCGGTCGACAGCGCTGAACACTGAAGCTTTCTTT	CASSLLRSTALNTEAFF
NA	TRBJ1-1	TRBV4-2	TGTGCCAGCAGCCAAGAAAGGGGTGGAACTGAAGCTTTCTTT	CASSQERGGTEAFF
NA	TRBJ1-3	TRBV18	TGTGCCAGCTCACCGGAGTTGTCTTGGATCTCTGGAAACACCATATATTTT	CASSPELSWISGNTIYF
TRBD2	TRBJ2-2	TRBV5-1	TGCGCCAGCAGCCCAGCCGGGACTAGCGGGACCGGGGAGCTGTTTTTT	CASSPAGTSGTGELFF
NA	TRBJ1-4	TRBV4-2	TGTGCCAGCAGCCAAGGCGGGACCACTAATGAAAAACTGTTTTTT	CASSQGGTTNEKLFF
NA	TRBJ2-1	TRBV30	TGTGCCTGGAGTGTACTAACCTACAATGAGCAGTTCTTC	CAWSVLTYNEQFF
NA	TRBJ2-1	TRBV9	TGTGCCAGCAGCCCAGGCATAACTAGCAGGTATGAGCAGTTCTTC	CASSPGITSRYEQFF
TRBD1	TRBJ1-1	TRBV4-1	TGCGCCAGCAGAGTCGACAGGGGGAACACTGAAGCTTTCTTT	CASRVDRGNTEAFF
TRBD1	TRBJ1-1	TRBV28	TGTGCCACCATGACAGGGCTGAGTGGTGCTTTCTTT	CATMTGLSGAFF